The subject of this entry is one T cell receptor (beta chain). Amplification yielded TCR beta CDR3 regions, with RNA transcripts as the source. The HTBI set primed first-round TCR CDR3 RT-PCR. MiXCR was run by TCRdb on the multiplex PCR reads, yielding one entry per CDR3 protein. The sample includes about half a million distinct CDR3 sequences, 20% to 25% of them seen just once. Ophthalmopathy in the patients scored at least 3 on Clinical Activity Score and at least 4 on NOSPECS grade, lasting under 3 months. This entry comes from a study of T cells in Graves' hyperthyroidism and ophthalmopathy. Germline-derived CDR1 and CDR2 are KGHDR and SFDVKD. This CDR3 contains 16 residues. After removal of 4 bases from V and 7 bases from J, the junction contained 9 bases not matched to a gene.

V and J are TRBV24-1 and TRBJ2-1; TRBD2 aligns across 10 bases. This TCR was sampled from a woman in her 70s with Graves' ophthalmopathy. Sequencing input: blood. The CDR3 coding sequence is TGTGCCACCAGTGACCGGAGCGGGAGGGCCGGAAATGAGCAGTTCTTC. The encoded protein is CATSDRSGRAGNEQFF.